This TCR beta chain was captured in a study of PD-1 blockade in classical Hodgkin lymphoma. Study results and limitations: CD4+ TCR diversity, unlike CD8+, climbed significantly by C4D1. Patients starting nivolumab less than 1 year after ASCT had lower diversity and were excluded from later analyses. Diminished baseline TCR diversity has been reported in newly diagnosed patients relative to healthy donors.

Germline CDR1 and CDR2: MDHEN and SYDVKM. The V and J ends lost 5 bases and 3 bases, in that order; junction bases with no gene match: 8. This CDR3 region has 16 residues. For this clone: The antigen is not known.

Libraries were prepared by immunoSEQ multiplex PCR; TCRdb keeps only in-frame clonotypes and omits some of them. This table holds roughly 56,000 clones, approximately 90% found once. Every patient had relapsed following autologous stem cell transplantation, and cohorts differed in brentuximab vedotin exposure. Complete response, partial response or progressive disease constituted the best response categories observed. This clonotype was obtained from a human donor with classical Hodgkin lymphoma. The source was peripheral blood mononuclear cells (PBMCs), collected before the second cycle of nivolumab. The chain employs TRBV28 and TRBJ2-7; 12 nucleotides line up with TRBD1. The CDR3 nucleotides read TGTGCCAGCAGTCCCGGGACAGGGGGCATTGGCTACGAGCAGTACTTC. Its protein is CASSPGTGGIGYEQYF.